What follows are 24 T cell receptor beta chains derived from one specimen sequenced in a study of T cells expressing NK-cell markers. One entry per CDR3 protein, without DNA, is what TCRdb gives after re-calling the 5' RACE reads. Here the sample table reports about 450,000 distinct CDR3 sequences. The sample taken for sequencing was blood T cells: a sorted CD56 or NKG2C T cell subset, CD4+ or CD8+ T cells, or bulk PBMC T cells (not recorded which). The receptors shown here come from a woman aged 18-70 years in good health.

The rearrangement joins TRBV30 to TRBJ2-7. The CDR3 spans 11 residues. Germline V lookup: CDR1 GTSNPN, CDR2 SVGIG (reference sequence). The CDR3 here is CAWSVLYEQYF.

The V and J genes are TRBV25-1 and TRBJ2-5; TCRdb outputs TRBD1, but without DNA this stays unchecked. CDR3 length: 14 amino acids. CDR1 is MGHDK and CDR2 is SYGVNS in the germline V gene. The CDR3 reads CASSPPRRQETQYF.

The rearrangement joins TRBV7-2 to TRBJ1-2; the TCRdb call, TRBD1, lacks DNA for checking. The CDR3 spans 14 residues. Looked up from germline, CDR1 is SGHTA and CDR2 is FQGNSA. The CDR3 spells CASSSRTGWYGYTF.

The chain employs TRBV7-2 and TRBJ2-5; the D gene TCRdb calls, TRBD1, cannot be checked with no DNA. The CDR3 contains 14 residues. Germline CDR1 and CDR2: SGHTA and FQGNSA. CDR3: CASSLAGGPETQYF.

The V and J genes are TRBV29-1 and TRBJ2-5; TCRdb selects TRBD1, and the lack of DNA leaves this call unchecked. The CDR3 is made up of 15 amino acids. Germline CDR1 SQVTM, CDR2 ANQGSEA. The CDR3 spells CSSTRAGGVLETQYF.

The chain carries TRBV7-2 and TRBJ1-5. The CDR3 runs to 13 residues. Germline assignment: CDR1 SGHTA and CDR2 FQGNSA. CDR3: CASSQRGNQPQHF.

The chain links TRBV12-3 or TRBV12-4 to TRBJ2-7; TCRdb names TRBD1, which stays unverified in the absence of DNA. The CDR3 sequence is 15 residues long. This CDR3 reads CASSAPGQRSYEQYF.

V usage is TRBV6-2 or TRBV6-3 and J usage is TRBJ2-5; TCRdb designates TRBD2, a call that cannot be tested without DNA. The germline V gene encodes CDR1 MNHEY and CDR2 SVGEGT. The CDR3 has 15 amino acids. The CDR3 reads CASRRLETGVETQYF.

The chain links TRBV6-5 to TRBJ1-4; TCRdb indicates TRBD1, and absent DNA this call remains unverified. CDR3 size: 14 residues. Germline CDR1 and CDR2: MNHEY and SVGAGI. CDR3: CASSYRGLKEKLFF.

J is TRBJ2-3 and V is TRBV28; lacking DNA, the TRBD1 call made by TCRdb goes unchecked. The germline V gene has CDR1 MDHEN and CDR2 SYDVKM. This CDR3 is 17 amino acids long. CDR3: CASSPSLGQGDTDTQYF. Filled out from reference TRBV28 and TRBJ2-3, the complete variable domain reads DVKVTQSSRYLVKRTGEKVFLECVQDMDHENMFWYRQDPGLGLRLIYFSYDVKMKEKGDIPEGYSVSREKKERFSLILESASTNQTSMYLCASSPSLGQGDTDTQYFGPGTRLTVL.

This rearrangement joins TRBV6-2 or TRBV6-3 to TRBJ1-4. CDR3 length: 14 amino acids. The germline V gene has CDR1 MNHEY and CDR2 SVGEGT. CDR3 loop: CASRPQRSRSGLFF.

The chain joins TRBV20-1 to TRBJ2-1; the D call from TCRdb, TRBD2, cannot be confirmed without DNA. The CDR3 covers 16 residues. Germline V lookup: CDR1 DFQATT, CDR2 SNEGSKA (reference sequence). The CDR3 is CSATEHRLAGYNEQFF.

V gene TRBV19 combines with J gene TRBJ2-1; TCRdb returns TRBD2, unconfirmable since there is no DNA. The germline gives CDR1 LNHDA, CDR2 SQIVND (reference sequence). The CDR3 length is 15 residues. The chain's CDR3 is CASSLGGGFYNEQFF. The full variable domain, rest sourced from reference TRBV19 and TRBJ2-1, is DGGITQSPKYLFRKEGQNVTLSCEQNLNHDAMYWYRQDPGQGLRLIYYSQIVNDFQKGDIAEGYSVSREKKESFPLTVTSAQKNPTAFYLCASSLGGGFYNEQFFGPGTRLTVL.

The chain joins TRBV30 to TRBJ1-2. The CDR3 sequence is 12 residues long. CDR1 is GTSNPN and CDR2 is SVGIG in the germline V gene (reference sequence). CDR3 loop: CAGRSMEYGYTF.

V gene TRBV30 combines with J gene TRBJ2-7. This CDR3 region has 13 residues. Looked up from germline, CDR1 is GTSNPN and CDR2 is SVGIG (reference sequence). The CDR3 sequence: CAWKLIGTYEQYF.

The rearrangement links TRBV6-5 to TRBJ1-3; the D call of TRBD1 rests on TCRdb alone, since no DNA is present to check it. CDR1 and CDR2 (germline): MNHEY, SVGAGI. The CDR3 consists of 15 residues. CDR3 sequence: CASSYSRGNGNTIYF.

The chain is built from TRBV7-2 and TRBJ2-7; TCRdb gives TRBD2 as the D gene, but with no DNA this cannot be confirmed. CDR1 is SGHTA and CDR2 is FQGNSA in the germline V gene. CDR3 length equals 16 residues. CDR3 loop: CASRYSSSGSSYEQYF.

The chain combines TRBV12-3 or TRBV12-4 with TRBJ2-2; TCRdb calls TRBD2, which cannot be checked without DNA. CDR3 length: 15 residues. CDR3 region: CASSENRASPGELFF.

The chain uses TRBV5-5 and TRBJ2-3. This CDR3 has 14 residues. The germline CDR1 and CDR2 sequences are SGHKS and YYEKEE (reference sequence). This CDR3 reads CASIVTASTDTQYF.

This chain connects TRBV5-4 to TRBJ2-1; TCRdb outputs TRBD1, but without DNA this stays unchecked. CDR3 size: 15 residues. Per germline, CDR1 SGHNT and CDR2 YYREEE (reference sequence). CDR3: CASSPRDRASNEQFF.

The rearrangement joins TRBV20-1 to TRBJ2-1; TCRdb indicates TRBD2, and absent DNA this call remains unverified. This CDR3 has 14 amino acids. The germline gives CDR1 DFQATT, CDR2 SNEGSKA (reference sequence). The chain's CDR3 is CSARLAGGNNEQFF.

The V and J genes are TRBV9 and TRBJ2-3; the D call from TCRdb, TRBD2, cannot be confirmed without DNA. CDR1 is SGDLS, CDR2 YYNGEE, per germline. There are 13 residues in the CDR3. CDR3 residues: CASSGSARDTQYF. The complete variable domain, with remaining parts taken from reference TRBV9 and TRBJ2-3, reads DSGVTQTPKHLITATGQRVTLRCSPRSGDLSVYWYQQSLDQGLQFLIQYYNGEERAKGNILERFSAQQFPDLHSELNLSSLELGDSALYFCASSGSARDTQYFGPGTRLTVL.

This rearrangement joins TRBV25-1 to TRBJ2-1; TCRdb picks TRBD2, but there is no DNA to check that call. This CDR3 is 14 amino acids long. Germline V lookup: CDR1 MGHDK, CDR2 SYGVNS. The CDR3 sequence is CASSEFGTSNEQFF.

The chain links TRBV3-1 to TRBJ2-7. The CDR3 is 15 residues long. The germline V gene encodes CDR1 LGHDT and CDR2 YNNKEL (reference sequence). The CDR3 here is CASSPIRFSDYEQYF.